The text below deals with one T cell receptor (beta chain). The table came from immunoSEQ multiplex PCR; TCRdb's copy has only in-frame clones and leaves some out. Among about 400,000 clones listed, about 90% were seen once. The germline CDR1 and CDR2 sequences are SEHNR and FQNEAQ (reference sequence). The length of the CDR3 is 14 residues. V was clipped by 3 bases and J by 8 bases; unmatched bases: 6. This record belongs to a study of blood T cell repertoires in COVID-19. In the study overall: In each case, the material was cDNA or gDNA derived from T cells, B-cell-depleted T cells, or PBMCs.

Participants were aged roughly 18 to 95 years, lived in under 30 US areas, and enrolled virtually. Grouping used clinical history reported by participants in a survey and questionnaire. In Cohort 3, a recovered donor had either two negative PCRs, clearance, or symptom resolution. Material for sequencing was PBMCs or T cells enriched from blood (not recorded which). This rearrangement joins TRBV7-9 to TRBJ1-4; 7 bases line up with TRBD1. This TCR derives from a young woman who had recovered from COVID-19. The CDR3 region has the DNA TGTGCCAGCAGCTTGACAGGGAAGGGAGAAAAACTGTTTTTT. Translation: CASSLTGKGEKLFF.